This note documents a single TCR beta chain sequence. Its target is not known. V lost 3 bases and J 6 bases, leaving 11 bases between the germline ends. CDR1 and CDR2 (germline): MGHDK, SYGVNS. The CDR3 contains 14 residues. Treatment given: 19 received Ad26.COV2.S at low or high dose, single or two shots; roughly five received placebo; per-sample allocation not given. Day 63 following the first vaccine or placebo injection was when the samples were taken. The data stem from a study of Ad26.COV2.S vaccination and SARS-CoV-2 variants. Study as a whole: Sample donor was a member of the COV1001 Ad26.COV2.S trial arm. Once, or twice with 56 days between doses, Ad26.COV2.S was given intramuscularly.

General study points: Higher spike-specific TCR breadth was found in vaccine recipients than in placebo recipients.

The table came from immunoSEQ multiplex PCR; TCRdb's copy has only in-frame clones and leaves some out. The data hold more than 300,000 clones, with 75% to 90% observed a single time. The receptor was isolated from a person between 18 and 65 years old who received the Ad26.COV2.S COVID-19 vaccine or a placebo. This chain uses TRBV25-1 with TRBJ2-2; maybe TRBD2 (7 bases). Sample: peripheral blood, taken in a trial of Ad26.COV2.S vaccine versus placebo. In DNA form, the CDR3 reads TGTGCCAGCAGTGATTTCGGGGGGCCCGGGGAGCTGTTTTTT. This sequence encodes CASSDFGGPGELFF.